The next 10 T cell receptor beta chains were all read from a single sample in a study of cytomegalovirus exposure and HLA in healthy donors. The PCR was carried out with 60 Vbeta primers and 13 Jbeta primers. Repertoires were generated with immunoSEQ multiplex PCR, while TCRdb's copy carries only in-frame clones and drops some. The profile shows roughly 200,000 clones, roughly 13% of them singletons. Specimen: PBMCs. These receptors were obtained from a middle-aged man in good health and CMV-seropositive.

The chain has TRBV13 and TRBJ2-5, with 7 bases lining up with TRBD1. The germline V gene encodes CDR1 PRHDT and CDR2 FYEKMQ (reference sequence). V trimming: 5 bases; J trimming: 2 bases; junction bases outside the gene matches: 8. This CDR3 comprises 15 residues. The CDR3 DNA is TGTGCCAGCAGCCTAACGTTGACAGGGCAAGAGACCCAGTACTTC. This gives the protein CASSLTLTGQETQYF.

This clone was seen a few times. The rearrangement links TRBV7-9 to TRBJ2-5, with 7 bases lining up with TRBD2. Germline CDR1 is SEHNR and CDR2 is FQNEAQ (reference sequence). The CDR3 has 17 amino acids. V trimming: 3 bases; J trimming: 1 base; junction bases outside the gene matches: 11. The CDR3 DNA is TGTGCCAGCAGCTTGGGGTTTCGCGGGGGACCCCAAGAGACCCAGTACTTC. Translating gives CASSLGFRGGPQETQYF.

V and J are TRBV5-4 and TRBJ2-3; tentatively, D is TRBD1 (6 bases). V was pared by 2 bases and J by 0 bases, with 10 bases between. The CDR3 is 15 residues long. Germline CDR1 is SGHNT and CDR2 is YYREEE (reference sequence). CDR3 bases: TGTGCCAGCAGCTTATCAGGGGCTAGCACAGATACGCAGTATTTT. This sequence encodes CASSLSGASTDTQYF.

V and J are TRBV5-1 and TRBJ2-7; D perhaps matches TRBD1 (5 bases). Trimming left V 5 bases short and J 2 bases short, with 11 bases between. The germline CDR1 and CDR2 sequences are SGHRS and YFSETQ. The CDR3 totals 13 residues. The CDR3 DNA is TGCGCCAGCAGGAGACAGACGACCTACGAGCAGTACTTC. Translated: CASRRQTTYEQYF.

The gene calls are TRBV19 and TRBJ1-5; D may be TRBD1 (6 bases). Germline V gene sequence: CDR1 LNHDA, CDR2 SQIVND (reference sequence). The V end lost 9 bases, the J end lost 9 bases, and 21 bases lay between the germline ends. The CDR3 contains 14 residues. CDR3 in amino acids: CASAPGTLDGPQHF. The CDR3 DNA is TGTGCCAGCGCACCTGGGACACTTGATGGGCCCCAGCATTTT.

The J gene is TRBJ2-6, the V gene TRBV11-2; D might be TRBD1 (5 bases). CDR1 and CDR2 from the germline V gene are SGHAT and FQNNGV. This CDR3 is built from 15 residues. V was clipped by 1 base and J by 2 bases, with 6 bases between them. In DNA, the CDR3 is TGTGCCAGCAGCTTAGCAGGGCCTGGGGCCAACGTCCTGACTTTC. Translation gives CASSLAGPGANVLTF. Filled out from reference TRBV11-2 and TRBJ2-6, the complete variable domain reads EAGVAQSPRYKIIEKRQSVAFWCNPISGHATLYWYQQILGQGPKLLIQFQNNGVVDDSQLPKDRFSAERLKGVDSTLKIQPAKLEDSAVYLCASSLAGPGANVLTFGAGSRLTVL.

The rearrangement joins TRBV7-3 to TRBJ2-3, with D unclear. Germline loops: CDR1 SGHTA, CDR2 FQGTGA. The CDR3 covers 14 residues. With 0 bases removed from V and 2 bases from J, the gap between germline ends came to 6 bases. This chain's CDR3 is CASSLTDSTDTQYF. CDR3 in DNA: TGTGCCAGCAGCTTAACCGACTCCACAGATACGCAGTATTTT.

This chain joins TRBV7-9 and TRBJ2-7, with a possible D match to TRBD1 (6 bases). Trimming took off 3 bases at V and 7 bases at J, with 7 bases between the two ends. CDR1 is SEHNR and CDR2 is FQNEAQ in the germline V gene (reference sequence). The CDR3 has 11 amino acids. CDR3 nucleotides: TGTGCCAGCAGCTTCGACAGGGAGCAGTACTTC. It translates to CASSFDREQYF.

This clone was observed a few times. This chain links TRBV19 with TRBJ1-1; tentatively, D is TRBD1 (5 bases). V shed 4 bases and J shed 1 base, with 7 bases lying between them. This CDR3 has 13 residues. From germline, CDR1 is LNHDA and CDR2 SQIVND (reference sequence). This CDR3 is CASSTTGNTEAFF. In DNA form, the CDR3 reads TGTGCCAGTAGTACCACAGGGAACACTGAAGCTTTCTTT.

This clone was seen more than once but under ten times. V is TRBV4-3 and J is TRBJ1-1; D not resolved. V was trimmed by 2 bases and J by 1 base, leaving 5 bases between them. The CDR3 runs 13 residues. Germline CDR1 reads LGHNA; CDR2 reads YSLEER. The CDR3 region has the DNA TGCGCCAGCAGCCAAAACTGGAACACTGAAGCTTTCTTT. Its translation is CASSQNWNTEAFF.